This passage covers 17 T cell receptor beta chains from one sample sequenced in a study of OX40 agonist ivuxolimab in advanced cancers. The method was immunoSEQ multiplex PCR; TCRdb's version includes in-frame clones alone and lacks a portion of them. The table records about 71,000 clones, around 84% of them present only once. The specimen comprised CD4+ or CD8+ T cells sorted from blood, sampled in a trial of the OX40 agonist ivuxolimab. These TCRs come from an adult with an advanced solid tumor such as melanoma, head and neck, liver or kidney cancer.

The J gene is TRBJ1-3, the V gene TRBV6-5; D perhaps matches TRBD1 (5 bases). The CDR3 totals 15 residues. The V gene's germline CDR1 is MNHEY and CDR2 SVGAGI. The V end was cut by 6 bases, the J end by 0 bases, with 12 bases between. CDR3 nucleotides: TGTGCCAGCAGCCGACAGATAAACTCTGGAAACACCATATATTTT. Protein product: CASSRQINSGNTIYF.

This clone rates as medium-sized. The chain couples TRBV18 to TRBJ1-5; no reliable D call. The CDR3 extends over 15 amino acids. The germline V gene encodes CDR1 KGHSH and CDR2 LQKENI. The V gene lost 5 bases and the J gene lost 3 bases, with 14 bases spanning the gap. CDR3 region: CASSLSALTNQPQHF. CDR3 in DNA: TGTGCCAGCTCATTATCCGCCCTGACCAATCAGCCCCAGCATTTT.

This chain connects TRBV7-2 to TRBJ1-6, with 9 nucleotides matching TRBD1. CDR3 size: 14 residues. Germline V gene sequence: CDR1 SGHTA, CDR2 FQGNSA. J gave up 9 bases and V 4 bases, and 4 bases lay outside the gene matches. This CDR3 is CASSWDREISPLHF. As DNA, the CDR3 is TGTGCCAGCAGCTGGGACAGGGAAATTTCACCCCTCCACTTT.

The chain recombines TRBV10-3 with TRBJ2-7, with TRBD2 matching over 7 bases. This CDR3 is built from 14 residues. The trim removed 0 bases at V and 2 bases at J, leaving 1 base unmatched. Germline V gene data show CDR1 as ENHRY and CDR2 as SYGVKD. The CDR3 DNA reads as TGTGCCATCAGTGAGTCGGGGACTACCTACGAGCAGTACTTC. Residues: CAISESGTTYEQYF.

V gene TRBV7-3 combines with J gene TRBJ2-2; D is uncertain. The ends were cut back, 1 base at V and 1 base at J, with 10 bases in the middle. Germline lookup yields CDR1 SGHTA and CDR2 FQGTGA. The CDR3 is 16 amino acids. CDR3 DNA sequence: TGTGCCAGCAGCTTAATGAAGGGCATGAACACCGGGGAGCTGTTTTTT. Amino acids: CASSLMKGMNTGELFF.

This clone was found once. This chain connects TRBV7-2 to TRBJ2-6; a weak D match, TRBD1 (6 bases). From germline, CDR1 is SGHTA and CDR2 FQGNSA. V lost 5 bases and J lost 0, with 11 bases in between. The CDR3 contains 16 residues. CDR3 sequence (DNA): TGTGCCAGCAGCCGACAGGCAAACTCTGGGGCCAACGTCCTGACTTTC. The encoded protein is CASSRQANSGANVLTF.

The rearrangement uses TRBV5-4 and TRBJ2-7; D remains unclear. Trimming shortened V by 0 bases and J by 1 base, and 11 bases separated the two germline ends. This CDR3 has 15 residues. Germline-derived CDR1 and CDR2 are SGHNT and YYREEE (reference sequence). For the CDR3, the DNA is TGTGCCAGCAGCTTGGAATTAGCAGGTTCCTACGAGCAGTACTTC. It translates to CASSLELAGSYEQYF.

The chain couples TRBV19 to TRBJ1-1, with 10 nucleotides matching TRBD1. Germline V gives CDR1 LNHDA, CDR2 SQIVND (reference sequence). V shed 2 bases, J shed 0 bases, and the junction held 6 bases outside the gene matches. This CDR3 has 17 residues. CDR3 coding DNA: TGTGCCAGTAGTATAACCAGGACAGGGGGAATGAACACTGAAGCTTTCTTT. Its protein product is CASSITRTGGMNTEAFF.

The V gene is TRBV11-1, the J gene TRBJ2-5, with 8 bases matching TRBD1. Germline CDR1 SGHAT, CDR2 FQDESV (reference sequence). There are 14 residues in the CDR3. Losses at the gene ends were 5 bases for V and 5 bases for J; bases not matched to a gene: 7. The CDR3 region has the DNA TGTGCCAGCAGCCGGGGACAGGCCTCGGAGACCCAGTACTTC. Residues: CASSRGQASETQYF.

In nucleotides, the CDR3 is TGTGCCTGGAGCGAACCGGGACAAGGATTTCTTTATGGCTACACCTTC. Translating it yields CAWSEPGQGFLYGYTF. The rearrangement links TRBV30 to TRBJ1-2; D is perhaps TRBD1 (6 bases). The CDR3 spans 16 residues. The V gene lost 3 bases and the J gene lost 5 bases, with 22 bases spanning the gap. Germline loops: CDR1 GTSNPN, CDR2 SVGIG (reference sequence).

J is TRBJ1-5 and V is TRBV4-1; D is undetermined. Germline lookup yields CDR1 MGHRA and CDR2 YSYEKL. The V end was cut by 2 bases, the J end by 5 bases, with 4 bases between. The CDR3 spans 12 residues. CDR3 in amino acids: CASSQPYQPQHF. In DNA, the CDR3 is TGCGCCAGCAGCCAACCGTATCAGCCCCAGCATTTT.

The chain recombines TRBV18 with TRBJ2-5; D remains unclear. V was cut by 3 bases and J by 1 base, with 3 bases left in between. Germline CDR1 KGHSH, CDR2 LQKENI. This CDR3 has 12 residues. The CDR3 here is CASSPPQETQYF. In DNA form, the CDR3 reads TGTGCCAGCTCACCCCCCCAAGAGACCCAGTACTTC.

The V call is TRBV6-1, the J call TRBJ1-2; tentatively, D is TRBD1 (6 bases). The V gene's germline CDR1 is MNHNS and CDR2 SASEGT. CDR3 length: 17 residues. V gave up 4 bases and J gave up 0 bases, with 18 bases separating them. CDR3 sequence reads: CASSASTGYNSNYGYTF. As DNA, the CDR3 is TGTGCCAGCAGTGCGTCGACAGGCTATAACTCTAACTATGGCTACACCTTC.

The chain uses TRBV28 and TRBJ2-1, with D possibly matching TRBD1 (7 bases). The length of the CDR3 is 17 residues. Between the trimmed V and J ends, which lost 4 bases and 2 bases, there was a span of 18 bases. Looked up from germline, CDR1 is MDHEN and CDR2 is SYDVKM. CDR3 sequence: CASSSPLSGQAYNEQFF. The CDR3 bases are TGTGCCAGCAGTTCCCCCCTTAGCGGACAGGCCTACAATGAGCAGTTCTTC.

A remark on this clone: One end of the junction varies from germline; a read error may be responsible. The CDR3 is CASSLDGTSGVNEQFF. The CDR3 region has the DNA TGTGCTAGCAGCTTAGACGGGACTAGCGGGGTCAATGAGCAGTTCTTC. The V and J genes are TRBV7-7 and TRBJ2-1; TRBD2 matches 13 bases. The CDR3 consists of 16 residues. Germline CDR1 and CDR2: SSHAT and FNYEAQ (reference sequence).

The V and J genes are TRBV10-3 and TRBJ2-1; 10 bases match TRBD2. Germline assignment: CDR1 ENHRY and CDR2 SYGVKD. The V and J ends lost 2 bases and 4 bases, in that order; junction bases with no gene match: 14. This CDR3 has 19 residues. Written as DNA, the CDR3 is TGTGCCATCAGTGAGCAAAGCGGGAGGGCACCGGGGGATTACAATGAGCAGTTCTTC. Its protein product is CAISEQSGRAPGDYNEQFF.

This sequence joins TRBV4-2 and TRBJ2-2; D ambiguous. The CDR3 sequence is 16 residues long. Between the trimmed V and J ends, which lost 4 bases and 4 bases, there was a span of 16 bases. The germline V gene encodes CDR1 LGHNA and CDR2 YNFKEQ. The CDR3 here is CASSPNADRTTGELFF. DNA for the CDR3: TGTGCCAGCAGCCCGAATGCAGACCGGACCACCGGGGAGCTGTTTTTT.